The text below deals with one T cell receptor (beta chain). Per the original methods: Using reference gene primer amplification, nucleated cell counts were estimated. Clones were sequenced by immunoSEQ multiplex PCR, and TCRdb holds only the in-frame ones, with some missing. V and J calls and clone size follow that table, whereas D and trimming were derived from the DNA. In the table there are around 180,000 clones, 65% to 80% of which are singletons. Participants were aged about 18 to 90 years, lived in roughly 25 US areas, and enrolled virtually. Grouping used clinical history reported by participants in a survey and questionnaire. This sample was included in a study of blood T cell repertoires in COVID-19. Across the whole study: There were acute and convalescent COVID-19 samples, and they came from the United States, Italy and Spain.

The J segment lost 4 bases and the V segment lost 2 bases, leaving 6 bases of the junction unmatched. Germline V CDR1 and CDR2: WSHSY, SAAADI. The length of the CDR3 is 16 residues. The sample consisted of PBMCs or T cells enriched from blood (not recorded which). The rearrangement joins TRBV10-2 to TRBJ1-4; 8 bases map to TRBD1. The TCR was taken from a woman between 45 and 65 years old with acute COVID-19. DNA of the CDR3: TGCGCCAGCAGTGAGACCGGGACAGGATATAATGAAAAACTGTTTTTT. Translated, it gives CASSETGTGYNEKLFF.